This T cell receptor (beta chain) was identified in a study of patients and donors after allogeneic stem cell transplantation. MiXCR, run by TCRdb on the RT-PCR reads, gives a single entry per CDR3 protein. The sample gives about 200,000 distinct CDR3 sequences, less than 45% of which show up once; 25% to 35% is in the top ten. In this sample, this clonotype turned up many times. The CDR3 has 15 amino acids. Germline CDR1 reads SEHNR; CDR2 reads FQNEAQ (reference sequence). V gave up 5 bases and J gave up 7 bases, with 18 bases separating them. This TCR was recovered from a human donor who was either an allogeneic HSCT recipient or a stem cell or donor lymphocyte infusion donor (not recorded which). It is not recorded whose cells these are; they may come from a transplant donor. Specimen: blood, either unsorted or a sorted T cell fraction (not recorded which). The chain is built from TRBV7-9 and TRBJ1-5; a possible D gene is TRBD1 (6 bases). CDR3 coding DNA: TGTGCCAGCAGCCCTACAGGGATTGCGATACAGCCCCAGCATTTT. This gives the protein CASSPTGIAIQPQHF.